This T cell receptor beta chain comes out of a study of response to subunit inactivated influenza vaccine. To note about this clonotype: The target antigen is unknown.

TCRdb called the RT-PCR reads again in MiXCR, with one record for every CDR3 protein. The sample holds around 760,000 distinct CDR3 sequences, around 14% seen once. Study results and limitations: The authors suggested that every seasonal influenza vaccination recruits few new T cells.

The source was PBMCs from blood, collected around two weeks before vaccination. The receptor comes from a man aged 50 or older who received an inactivated influenza vaccine.

Here the CDR3 reads CASSPLGTGIMNTEAFF. CDR3 coding DNA: TGTGCCAGCTCACCCCTCGGGACAGGGATAATGAACACTGAAGCTTTCTTT. This rearrangement joins TRBV18 to TRBJ1-1; 9 nucleotides line up with TRBD1. CDR1 is KGHSH, CDR2 LQKENI, per germline. V dropped 3 bases and J dropped 0; count of bases not matched to a gene: 8. There are 17 residues in the CDR3.